This T cell receptor (beta chain) derives from a study of shared clonotypes between healthy human individuals. The protocol was immunoSEQ multiplex PCR, while the TCRdb copy is restricted to in-frame clones and leaves out a portion. This sample has under 850,000 clones, with 80% to 95% found just once. The CDR3 extends over 14 amino acids. CDR1 MDHEN and CDR2 SYDVKM come from the germline V gene. V gave up 7 bases and J gave up 3 bases, with 13 bases separating them. This clone was counted a single time. CD45RO-negative, CCR7-selected cells formed the naive CD8 fraction, which excluded terminally differentiated effector memory CD45RA+ cells.

Sequencing was performed on naive CD8+ T cells sorted from blood. This TCR came from a young man in good health. The chain is built from TRBV28 and TRBJ1-5; D ambiguous. This chain's CDR3 is CASIEREDNQPQHF. CDR3 DNA sequence: TGTGCCAGCATCGAGAGGGAAGACAATCAGCCCCAGCATTTT.